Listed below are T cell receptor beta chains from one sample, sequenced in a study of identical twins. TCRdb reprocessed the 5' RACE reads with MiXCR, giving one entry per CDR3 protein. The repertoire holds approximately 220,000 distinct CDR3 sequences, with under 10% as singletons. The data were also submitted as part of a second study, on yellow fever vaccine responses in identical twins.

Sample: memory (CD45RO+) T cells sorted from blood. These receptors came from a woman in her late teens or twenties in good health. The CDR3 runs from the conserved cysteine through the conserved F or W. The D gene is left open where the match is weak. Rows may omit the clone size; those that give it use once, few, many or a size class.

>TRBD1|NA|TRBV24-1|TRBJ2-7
TGTGCCACCGGACAGGGGAGTGGCGAGCAGTACTTC
CATGQGSGEQYF
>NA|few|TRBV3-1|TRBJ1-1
TGTGCCAGCAGCCAAGCGAACACTGAAGCTTTCTTT
CASSQANTEAFF
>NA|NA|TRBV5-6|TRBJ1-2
TGTGCCAGCCAGAGAGAGGGCGGCTACACCTTC
CASQREGGYTF
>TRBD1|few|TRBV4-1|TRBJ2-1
TGCGCCAGCAGCCAGAGTTCCGCCGAACAGGGGGCGAGGTTCTTC
CASSQSSAEQGARFF
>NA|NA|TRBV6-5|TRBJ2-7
TGTGCCAGCAGTTACTCGAGCCCAGGGGGGGGCTACGAGCAGTACTTC
CASSYSSPGGGYEQYF
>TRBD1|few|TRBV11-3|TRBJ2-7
TGTGCCAGCAGCAAACAGGGGGCAACCGCGCAGTACTTC
CASSKQGATAQYF
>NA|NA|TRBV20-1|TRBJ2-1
TGCAGTGCTAAGTTGTGGAATGAGCAGTTCTTC
CSAKLWNEQFF
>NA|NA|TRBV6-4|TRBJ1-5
TGTGCCAGCAGTGATAGACAGACTAGCAATCAGCCCCAGCATTTT
CASSDRQTSNQPQHF
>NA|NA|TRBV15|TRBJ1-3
TGTGCCACCAGCAGGGGAGGACGGGGACGTACTGGAAACACCATATATTTT
CATSRGGRGRTGNTIYF
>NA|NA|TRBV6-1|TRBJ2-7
TGTGCCAGCAGCCGAGTCCCAGGGAAGAGCTCCTACGAGCAGTACTTC
CASSRVPGKSSYEQYF
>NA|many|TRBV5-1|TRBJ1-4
TGCGCCAGCAGCTTGGTCCCGGATGAAAAACTGTTTTTT
CASSLVPDEKLFF
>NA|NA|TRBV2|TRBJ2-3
TGTGCCAGCAGTGAACCCACACCAACTAGCACAGATACGCAGTATTTT
CASSEPTPTSTDTQYF
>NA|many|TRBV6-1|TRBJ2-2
TGTGCCACCTGCTTACACACGAACACCGGGGAGCTGTTTTTT
CATCLHTNTGELFF
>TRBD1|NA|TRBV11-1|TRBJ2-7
TGTGCCAGCAGCACAGACAGGGTCTCCTACGAGCAGTACTTC
CASSTDRVSYEQYF
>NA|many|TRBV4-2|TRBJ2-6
TGTGCCAGCAGCCAAGAGGGAACAGGGACTGGGGCCAACGTCCTGACTTTC
CASSQEGTGTGANVLTF
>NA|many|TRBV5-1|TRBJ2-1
TGCGCCAGCAGCCCGAACGCGCAGGAGCAGTTCTTC
CASSPNAQEQFF
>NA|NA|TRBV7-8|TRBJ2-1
TGTGCCAGCAGCTTTCCCGAGGCGGGATTGGCCTACAATGAGCAGTTCTTC
CASSFPEAGLAYNEQFF
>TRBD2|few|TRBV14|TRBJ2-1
TGTGCCAGCAGCCTCGGACTAGTGGCCTACAATGAGCAGTTCTTC
CASSLGLVAYNEQFF
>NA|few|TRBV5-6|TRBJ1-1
TGTGCCAGCAGCTTCAGGGAGAGGAACACTGAAGCTTTCTTT
CASSFRERNTEAFF
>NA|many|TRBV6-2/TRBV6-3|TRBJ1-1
TGTGCCAGCAGTTATGATGAGAACACTGAAGCTTTCTTT
CASSYDENTEAFF
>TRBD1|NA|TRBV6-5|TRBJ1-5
TGTGCCAGCAGTTATTCCCCGACAGGGGAGAGCAATCAGCCCCAGCATTTT
CASSYSPTGESNQPQHF
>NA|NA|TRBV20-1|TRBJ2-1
TGCAGTGCTGCCGCCACCAATGAGCAGTTCTTC
CSAAATNEQFF
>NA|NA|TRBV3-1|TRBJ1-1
TGTGCCAGCAGCCAAAGGGGGGCGCTTGGCACTGAAGCTTTCTTT
CASSQRGALGTEAFF
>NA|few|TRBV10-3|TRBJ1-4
TGTGCCATCAGCAAGTCGACTAATGAAAAACTGTTTTTT
CAISKSTNEKLFF
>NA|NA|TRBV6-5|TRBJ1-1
TGTGCCAGCAGTTGGGACGGGAACACTGAAGCTTTCTTT
CASSWDGNTEAFF
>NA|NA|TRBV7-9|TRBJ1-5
TGTGCCAGCAGCCTTGACAGGCCCAATCAGCCCCAGCATTTT
CASSLDRPNQPQHF
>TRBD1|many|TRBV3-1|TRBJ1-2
TGTGCCAGCAGCCAACTGACAGGGGATGGCTACACCTTC
CASSQLTGDGYTF
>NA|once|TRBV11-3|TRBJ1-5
TGTGCCAGCAGCTGGGTTGTCGGGCAGCCCCAGCATTTT
CASSWVVGQPQHF
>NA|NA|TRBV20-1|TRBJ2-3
TGCAGTGCTCCCAGCGGCCGACTAAGTCAAGATACGCAGTATTTT
CSAPSGRLSQDTQYF
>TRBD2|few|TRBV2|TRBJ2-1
TGTGCCAGTAGCGGGGGGGTTAGCTCCTACAATGAGCAGTTCTTC
CASSGGVSSYNEQFF
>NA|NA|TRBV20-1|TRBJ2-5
TGCAGTGCTAGAAGTGTACTCCAAGAGACCCAGTACTTC
CSARSVLQETQYF
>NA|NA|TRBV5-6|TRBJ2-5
TGTGCCAGCAGTCACTTACGACAAGAGACCCAGTACTTC
CASSHLRQETQYF
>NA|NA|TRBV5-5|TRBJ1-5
TGTGCCAGCAGCTCAGACACCGGGGCTAATCAGCCCCAGCATTTT
CASSSDTGANQPQHF
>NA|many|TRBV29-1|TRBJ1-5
TGCAGCGTCTCCGACCCCAATCAGCCCCAGCATTTT
CSVSDPNQPQHF
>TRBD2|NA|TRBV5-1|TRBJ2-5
TGCGCCAGCCGGCCAGCGGGAGGGGTAGTGAGAACCCAGTACTTC
CASRPAGGVVRTQYF
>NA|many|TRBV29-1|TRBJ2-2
TGCAGCGTTGCCACCTGGCGGGACACCGGGGAGCTGTTTTTT
CSVATWRDTGELFF
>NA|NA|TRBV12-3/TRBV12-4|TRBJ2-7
TGTGCCAGCAGTTTACTTGGGGGTAGGGGCGAGCAGTACTTC
CASSLLGGRGEQYF
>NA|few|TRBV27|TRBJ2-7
TGTGCCAGCAGCGCCCACGTCTCCAATCAGCCCTACGAGCAGTACTTC
CASSAHVSNQPYEQYF
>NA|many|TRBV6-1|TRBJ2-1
TGTGCCAGCAGCAGAACGGGACTCGACAATGAGCAGTTCTTC
CASSRTGLDNEQFF
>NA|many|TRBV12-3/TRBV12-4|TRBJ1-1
TGTGCCAGCAGTTTCGGGGCCATAGCCATCACTGAAGCTTTCTTT
CASSFGAIAITEAFF